Below, 14 T cell receptor beta chains from the same sample are listed, as sequenced in a study of T cell repertoires in cytomegalovirus infection. TCRdb passed the reads through MiXCR, listing each CDR3 protein once. In the table there are roughly 760,000 distinct CDR3 sequences, 35% to 45% of which are singletons. What was sequenced was PBMCs. All receptors come from a human donor in good health (CMV status not recorded). Some clones in this sample may be carry-over from other donors' samples.

The V gene is TRBV7-2, the J gene TRBJ1-3, with D possibly TRBD1 on 5 matching bases. Trimming stripped 5 bases from V and 0 bases from J, with 20 bases between. The CDR3 runs to 18 residues. In germline, CDR1 is SGHTA, CDR2 FQGNSA. As DNA, the CDR3 is TGTGCCAGCAGCCCTAAGGGACGAACCTTTCACTCTGGAAACACCATATATTTT. As protein: CASSPKGRTFHSGNTIYF.

This clonotype was counted between two and nine times. The chain recombines TRBV4-2 with TRBJ2-4; no definite D call. The germline gives CDR1 LGHNA, CDR2 YNFKEQ. The CDR3 spans 15 residues. Trimming cost V 0 bases and J 6 bases, with 12 bases left between them. The CDR3 here is CASSQEVQDLNIQYF. In nucleotides, the CDR3 is TGTGCCAGCAGCCAAGAAGTCCAGGACCTAAACATTCAGTACTTC.

The V call is TRBV20-1, the J call TRBJ2-7; 9 nucleotides agree with TRBD2. J gave up 4 bases and V 1 base, and 8 bases lay outside the gene matches. This CDR3 has 15 amino acids. Looked up from germline, CDR1 is DFQATT and CDR2 is SNEGSKA (reference sequence). Here the CDR3 DNA reads TGCAGTGCTAGAGTTGTGGCTAGCGGGATGTACGAGCAGTACTTC. Protein: CSARVVASGMYEQYF.

This sequence joins TRBV15 and TRBJ2-4, with a tentative D call TRBD1 (6 bases). The length of the CDR3 is 15 residues. Deletions cut 3 bases from V and 7 bases from J, with 16 bases between. Germline V gives CDR1 LNHNV, CDR2 YYDKDF (reference sequence). The CDR3 loop is CATSRDSRDKNIQYF. CDR3 nucleotide sequence: TGTGCCACCAGCAGGGATTCTCGGGACAAGAACATTCAGTACTTC.

The V and J genes are TRBV6-1 and TRBJ1-6; 8 nucleotides match TRBD1. Germline V gene data show CDR1 as MNHNS and CDR2 as SASEGT. Losses at the gene ends were 7 bases for V and 7 bases for J; bases not matched to a gene: 9. The CDR3 consists of 15 residues. The CDR3 spells CASNPQGARNSPLHF. The CDR3 DNA reads as TGTGCCAGCAATCCCCAGGGGGCGCGGAATTCACCCCTCCACTTT.

The CDR3 loop reads CASSYGLAGGEGQFF. CDR3 sequence (DNA): TGTGCCAGCAGTTACGGGCTAGCGGGAGGGGAAGGGCAGTTCTTC. V and J are TRBV6-2 or TRBV6-3 and TRBJ2-1, with 12 bases matching TRBD2. J gave up 12 bases and V 2 bases, and 8 bases lay outside the gene matches. The CDR3 covers 15 residues. Looked up from germline, CDR1 is MNHEY and CDR2 is SVGEGT.

The rearrangement joins TRBV6-2 or TRBV6-3 to TRBJ2-7, with D unclear. Germline V gene sequence: CDR1 MNHEY, CDR2 SVGEGT. The CDR3 extends over 13 amino acids. Trimming removed 11 bases from V and 5 bases from J, with 19 bases in between. This CDR3 reads CARTLWGVHEQYF. The CDR3 DNA follows: TGTGCCCGCACCCTTTGGGGTGTCCACGAGCAGTACTTC.

J is TRBJ1-2 and V is TRBV7-2; TRBD1 matches 8 bases. The germline V gene encodes CDR1 SGHTA and CDR2 FQGNSA. V lost 5 bases, J lost 4 bases, and 9 bases stayed unmatched. The CDR3 is 15 amino acids. The CDR3 DNA follows: TGTGCCAGCAGCCCCCGCTCCACAGGGGGCTATGGCTACACCTTC. Protein: CASSPRSTGGYGYTF.

A word on this clonotype: A junction end diverges from the germline sequence, so it may reflect a read error. The chain couples TRBV12-3 or TRBV12-4 to TRBJ1-6; D gene uncertain. This CDR3 is 11 amino acids long. Written as DNA, the CDR3 is TGTGCCAGCAGTTTCAATTCACCCCTCCAATTT. Translated, it gives CASSFNSPLQF.

The chain couples TRBV5-1 to TRBJ1-1; D may be TRBD1 (6 bases). V lost 3 bases and J 1 base, leaving 16 bases between the germline ends. Germline V gene sequence: CDR1 SGHRS, CDR2 YFSETQ. CDR3 length: 16 amino acids. The CDR3 region is CASSSKTGGGNTEAFF. In DNA, the CDR3 is TGCGCCAGCAGCTCGAAGACAGGAGGGGGGAACACTGAAGCTTTCTTT.

This clonotype appeared a few times. The rearrangement links TRBV7-6 to TRBJ2-6; D is perhaps TRBD2 (6 bases). Germline-derived CDR1 and CDR2 are SGHVS and FNYEAQ. The V and J ends lost 1 base and 0 bases respectively, with 13 bases between them. This CDR3 is built from 18 residues. For the CDR3, the DNA is TGTGCCAGCAGCTTAGGTCCGGGGGTGCGCTCTGGGGCCAACGTCCTGACTTTC. This sequence encodes CASSLGPGVRSGANVLTF.

This clonotype has just a few counts. V and J are TRBV27 and TRBJ2-2; D tentatively reads TRBD1 or TRBD2 (5 bases each). CDR1 is MNHEY, CDR2 SMNVEV, per germline (reference sequence). Between the trimmed V and J ends, which lost 0 bases and 6 bases, there was a span of 14 bases. This CDR3 region has 16 residues. CDR3 sequence reads: CASSLSAPVGAGELFF. The CDR3, as DNA: TGTGCCAGCAGTTTATCGGCTCCCGTGGGGGCCGGGGAGCTGTTTTTT.

As for this clonotype: Mismatch with germline at one junction end may stem from a read error. The chain has TRBV10-2 and TRBJ2-1; 8 bases are shared with TRBD2. This CDR3 is built from 14 residues. Germline CDR1 is WSHSY and CDR2 is SAAADI. In DNA, the CDR3 is TGCGCCATCAGTGTAGGGCGGGGGGACAATGAGCAGTTCTTC. As protein: CAISVGRGDNEQFF.

This chain uses TRBV2 with TRBJ1-5; no definite D call. Germline assignment: CDR1 SNHLY and CDR2 FYNNEI. Trimming took off 8 bases at V and 1 base at J, with 12 bases between the two ends. This CDR3 contains 14 residues. The CDR3 here is CASEKDKSNQPQHF. CDR3 coding DNA: TGTGCCAGCGAAAAAGATAAGAGCAATCAGCCCCAGCATTTT.